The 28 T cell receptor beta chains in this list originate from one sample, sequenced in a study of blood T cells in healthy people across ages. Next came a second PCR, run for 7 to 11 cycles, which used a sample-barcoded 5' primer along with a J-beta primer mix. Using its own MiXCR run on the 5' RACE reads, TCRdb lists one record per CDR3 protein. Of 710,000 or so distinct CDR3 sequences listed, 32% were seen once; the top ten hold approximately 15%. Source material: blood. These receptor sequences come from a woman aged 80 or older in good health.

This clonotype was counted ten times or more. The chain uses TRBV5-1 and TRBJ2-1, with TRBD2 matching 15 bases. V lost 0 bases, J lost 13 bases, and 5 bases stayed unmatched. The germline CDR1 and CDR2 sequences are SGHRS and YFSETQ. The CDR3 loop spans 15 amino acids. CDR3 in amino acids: CASSLDGLAGGHQFF. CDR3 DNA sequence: TGCGCCAGCAGCTTGGACGGACTAGCGGGGGGGCATCAGTTCTTC.

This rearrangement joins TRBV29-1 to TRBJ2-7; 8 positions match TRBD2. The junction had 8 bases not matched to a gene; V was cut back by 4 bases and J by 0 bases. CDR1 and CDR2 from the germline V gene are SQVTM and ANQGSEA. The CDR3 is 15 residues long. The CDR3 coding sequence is TGCAGCGTTGGGTTATCTAGCGGGTTCTCCTACGAGCAGTACTTC. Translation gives CSVGLSSGFSYEQYF.

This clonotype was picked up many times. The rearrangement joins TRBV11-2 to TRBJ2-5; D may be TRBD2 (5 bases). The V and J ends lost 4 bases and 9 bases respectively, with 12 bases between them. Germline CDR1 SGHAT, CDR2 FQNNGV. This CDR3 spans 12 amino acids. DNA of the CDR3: TGTGCCAGCAGCTCCCTACCGAGGGCCCAGTACTTC. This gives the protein CASSSLPRAQYF.

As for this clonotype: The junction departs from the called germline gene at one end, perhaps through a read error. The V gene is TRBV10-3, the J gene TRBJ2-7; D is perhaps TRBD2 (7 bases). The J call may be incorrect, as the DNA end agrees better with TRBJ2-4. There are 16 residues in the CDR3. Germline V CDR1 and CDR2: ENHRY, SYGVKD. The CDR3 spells CTISGNWGTPGDIQYF. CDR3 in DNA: TGTACCATCAGCGGGAATTGGGGGACACCCGGGGACATTCAGTACTTC.

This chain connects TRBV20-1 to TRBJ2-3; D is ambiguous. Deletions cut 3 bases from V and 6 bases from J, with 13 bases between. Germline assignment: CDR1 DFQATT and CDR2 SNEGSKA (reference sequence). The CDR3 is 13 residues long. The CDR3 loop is CSARIPSGDTQYF. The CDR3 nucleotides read TGCAGTGCTAGGATTCCTTCCGGGGATACGCAGTATTTT.

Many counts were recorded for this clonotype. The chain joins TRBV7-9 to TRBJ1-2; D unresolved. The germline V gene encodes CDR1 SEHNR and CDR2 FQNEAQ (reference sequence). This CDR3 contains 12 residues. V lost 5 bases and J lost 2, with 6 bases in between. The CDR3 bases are TGTGCCAGCAGCCCCAAAAACTATGGCTACACCTTC. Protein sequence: CASSPKNYGYTF.

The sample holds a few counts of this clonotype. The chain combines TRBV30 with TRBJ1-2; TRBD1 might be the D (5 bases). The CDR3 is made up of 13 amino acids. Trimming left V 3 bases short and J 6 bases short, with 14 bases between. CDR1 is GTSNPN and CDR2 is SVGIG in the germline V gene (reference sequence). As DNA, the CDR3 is TGTGCCTGGAGAAAAACGGGGGGAAATGGCTACACCTTC. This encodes CAWRKTGGNGYTF. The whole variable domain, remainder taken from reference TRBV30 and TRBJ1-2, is SQTIHQWPATLVQPVGSPLSLECTVEGTSNPNLYWYRQAAGRGLQLLFYSVGIGQISSEVPQNLSASRPQDRQFILSSKKLLLSDSGFYLCAWRKTGGNGYTFGSGTRLTVV.

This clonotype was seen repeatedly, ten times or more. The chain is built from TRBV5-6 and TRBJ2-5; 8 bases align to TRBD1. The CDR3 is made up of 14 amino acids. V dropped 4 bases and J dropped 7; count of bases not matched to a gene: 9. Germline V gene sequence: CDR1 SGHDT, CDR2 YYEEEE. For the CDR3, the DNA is TGTGCCAGCAGCCTGGACAGGGTCAGAGGGACCCAGTACTTC. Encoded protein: CASSLDRVRGTQYF.

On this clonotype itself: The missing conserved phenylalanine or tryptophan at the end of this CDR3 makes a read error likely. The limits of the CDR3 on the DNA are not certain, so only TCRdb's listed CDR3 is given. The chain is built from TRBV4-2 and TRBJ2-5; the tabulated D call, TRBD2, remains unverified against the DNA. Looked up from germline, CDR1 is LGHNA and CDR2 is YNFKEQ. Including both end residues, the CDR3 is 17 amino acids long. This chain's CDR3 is CASSQGDPGRGGYTFGS.

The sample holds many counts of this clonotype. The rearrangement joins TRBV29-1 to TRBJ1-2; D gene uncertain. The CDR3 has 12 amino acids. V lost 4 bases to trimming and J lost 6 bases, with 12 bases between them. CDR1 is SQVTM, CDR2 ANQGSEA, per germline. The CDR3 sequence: CSVGWSEDGYTF. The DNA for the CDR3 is TGCAGCGTTGGTTGGAGCGAGGATGGCTACACCTTC.

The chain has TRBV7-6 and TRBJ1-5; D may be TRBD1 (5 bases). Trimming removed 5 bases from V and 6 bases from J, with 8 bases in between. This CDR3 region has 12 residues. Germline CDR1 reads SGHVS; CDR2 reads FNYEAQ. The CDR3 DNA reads TGTGCCAGCAGCCAGAGGGGTCAGCCCCAGCATTTT. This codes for CASSQRGQPQHF.

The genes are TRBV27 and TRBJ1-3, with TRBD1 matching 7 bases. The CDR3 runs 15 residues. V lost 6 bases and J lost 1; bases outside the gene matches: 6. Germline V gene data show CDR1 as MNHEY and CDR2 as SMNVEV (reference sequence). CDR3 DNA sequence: TGTGCCAGCAGGACCACAGGGGTATCTGGAAACACCATATATTTT. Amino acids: CASRTTGVSGNTIYF.

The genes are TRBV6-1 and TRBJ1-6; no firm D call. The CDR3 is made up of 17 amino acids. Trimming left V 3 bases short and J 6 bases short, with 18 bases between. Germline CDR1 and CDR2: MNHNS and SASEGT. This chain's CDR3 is CASSDRILRRLNSPLHF. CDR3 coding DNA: TGTGCCAGCAGTGACAGGATCCTGAGGAGGCTTAATTCACCCCTCCACTTT.

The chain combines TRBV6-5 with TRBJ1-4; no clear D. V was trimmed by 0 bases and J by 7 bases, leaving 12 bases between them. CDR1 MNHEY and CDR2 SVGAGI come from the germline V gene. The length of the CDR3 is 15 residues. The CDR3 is CASSYSLGKGEKLFF. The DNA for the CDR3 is TGTGCCAGCAGTTACTCATTAGGGAAGGGTGAAAAACTGTTTTTT.

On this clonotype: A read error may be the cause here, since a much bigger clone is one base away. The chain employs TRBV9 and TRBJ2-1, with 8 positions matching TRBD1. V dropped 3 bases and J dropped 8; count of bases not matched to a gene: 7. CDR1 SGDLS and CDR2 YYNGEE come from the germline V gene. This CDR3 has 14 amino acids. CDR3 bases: TGTGCCAGCAGCGCAGCCCAGGGGGCTTATGAGCAGTTCTTC. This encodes CASSAAQGAYEQFF.

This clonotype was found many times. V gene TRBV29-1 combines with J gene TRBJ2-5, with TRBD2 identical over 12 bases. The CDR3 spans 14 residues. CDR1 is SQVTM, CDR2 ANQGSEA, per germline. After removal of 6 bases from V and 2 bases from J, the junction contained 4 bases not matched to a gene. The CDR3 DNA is TGCAGCGTGACTAGCGGGGGTCTTCAAGAGACCCAGTACTTC. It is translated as CSVTSGGLQETQYF.

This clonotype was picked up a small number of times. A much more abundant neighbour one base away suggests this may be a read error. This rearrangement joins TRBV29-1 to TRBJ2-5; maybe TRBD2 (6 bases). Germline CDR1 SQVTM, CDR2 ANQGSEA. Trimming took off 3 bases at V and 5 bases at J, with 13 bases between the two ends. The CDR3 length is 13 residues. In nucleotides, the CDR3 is TGCAGCGTTGAGCGTGACAGCGGGGAGACCCAGTACTTC. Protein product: CSVERDSGETQYF.

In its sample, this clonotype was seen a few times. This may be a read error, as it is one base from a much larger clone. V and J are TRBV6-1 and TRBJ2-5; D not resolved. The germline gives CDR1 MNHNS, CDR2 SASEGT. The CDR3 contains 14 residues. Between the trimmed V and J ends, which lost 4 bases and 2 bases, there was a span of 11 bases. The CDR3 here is CASSVSQAQETQYF. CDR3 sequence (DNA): TGTGCCAGCAGTGTATCCCAGGCGCAAGAGACCCAGTACTTC.

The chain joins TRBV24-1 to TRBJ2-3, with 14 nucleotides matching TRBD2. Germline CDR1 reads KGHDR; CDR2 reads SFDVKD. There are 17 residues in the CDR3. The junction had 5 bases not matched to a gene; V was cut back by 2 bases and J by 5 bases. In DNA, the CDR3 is TGTGCCACCAGTGATTCTAGGACTAGCGGGGGGATAGATACGCAGTATTTT. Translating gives CATSDSRTSGGIDTQYF.

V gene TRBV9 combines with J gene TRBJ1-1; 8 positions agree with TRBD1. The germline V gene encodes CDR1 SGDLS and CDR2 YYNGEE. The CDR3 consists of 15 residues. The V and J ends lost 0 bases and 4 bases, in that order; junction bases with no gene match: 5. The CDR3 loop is CASSVGTGPGTEAFF. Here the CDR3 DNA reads TGTGCCAGCAGCGTAGGGACAGGGCCTGGCACTGAAGCTTTCTTT.

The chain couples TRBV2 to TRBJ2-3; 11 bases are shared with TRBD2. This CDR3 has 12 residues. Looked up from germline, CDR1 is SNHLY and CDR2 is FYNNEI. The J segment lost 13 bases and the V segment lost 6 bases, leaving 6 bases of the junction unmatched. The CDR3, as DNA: TGTGCCAGCAGATACGTAGCGGGGGGGGAGTATTTT. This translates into CASRYVAGGEYF.

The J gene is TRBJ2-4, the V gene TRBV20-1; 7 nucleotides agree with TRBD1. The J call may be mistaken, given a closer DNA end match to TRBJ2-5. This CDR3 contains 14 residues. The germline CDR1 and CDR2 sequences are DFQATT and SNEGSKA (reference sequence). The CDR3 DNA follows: TGCAGTGCTAGAGATGGGAAGGGGGCAGAGACCCAGTACTTC. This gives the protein CSARDGKGAETQYF.

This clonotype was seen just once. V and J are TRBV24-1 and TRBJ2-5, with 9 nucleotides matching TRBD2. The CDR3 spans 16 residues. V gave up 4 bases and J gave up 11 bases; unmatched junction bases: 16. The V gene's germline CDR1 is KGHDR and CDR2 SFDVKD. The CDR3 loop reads CATSDIAGDTRNEQYF. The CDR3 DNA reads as TGTGCCACCAGTGACATAGCGGGGGACACTAGGAATGAGCAGTACTTC.

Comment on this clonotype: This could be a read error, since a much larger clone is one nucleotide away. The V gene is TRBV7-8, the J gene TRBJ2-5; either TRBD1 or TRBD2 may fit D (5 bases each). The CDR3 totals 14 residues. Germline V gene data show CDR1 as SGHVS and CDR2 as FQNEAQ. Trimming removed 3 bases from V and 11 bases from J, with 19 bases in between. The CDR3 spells CASSFRGRGEEQYF. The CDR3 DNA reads TGTGCCAGCAGCTTTAGAGGCCGGGGCGAAGAGCAGTACTTC. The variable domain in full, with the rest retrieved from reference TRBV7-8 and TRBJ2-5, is GAGVSQSPRYKVAKRGQDVALRCDPISGHVSLFWYQQALGQGPEFLTYFQNEAQLDKSGLPSDRFFAERPEGSVSTLKIQRTQQEDSAVYLCASSFRGRGEEQYFGPGTRLLVL.

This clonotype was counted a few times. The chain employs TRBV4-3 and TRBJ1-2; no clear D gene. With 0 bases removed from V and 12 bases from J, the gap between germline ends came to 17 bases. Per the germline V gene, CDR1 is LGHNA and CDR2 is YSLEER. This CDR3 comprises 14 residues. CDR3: CASSQDTGRRRNTF. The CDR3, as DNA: TGCGCCAGCAGCCAAGATACCGGGAGACGGCGAAACACCTTC.

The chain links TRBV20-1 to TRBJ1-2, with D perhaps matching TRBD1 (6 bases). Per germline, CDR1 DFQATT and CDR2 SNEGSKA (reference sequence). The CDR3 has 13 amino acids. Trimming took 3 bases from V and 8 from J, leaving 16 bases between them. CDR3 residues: CSASLFTGNGYTF. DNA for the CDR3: TGCAGTGCTAGCCTATTCACAGGGAACGGCTACACCTTC.

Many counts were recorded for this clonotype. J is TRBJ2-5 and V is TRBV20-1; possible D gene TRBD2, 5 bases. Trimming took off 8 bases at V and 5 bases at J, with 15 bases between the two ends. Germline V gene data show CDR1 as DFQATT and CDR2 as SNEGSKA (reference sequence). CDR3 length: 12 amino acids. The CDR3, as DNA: TGCAGTCTCCCGTGGAGGCGGGAGACCCAGTACTTC. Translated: CSLPWRRETQYF.

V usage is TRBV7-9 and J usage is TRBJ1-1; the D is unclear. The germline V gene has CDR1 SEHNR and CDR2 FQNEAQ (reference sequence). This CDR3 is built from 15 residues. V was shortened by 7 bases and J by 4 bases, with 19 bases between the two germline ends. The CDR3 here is CASNPRRSPSTEAFF. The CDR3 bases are TGTGCCAGCAATCCAAGACGGAGCCCGAGCACTGAAGCTTTCTTT.